Presented here are 21 T cell receptor beta chains from one specimen sequenced in a study of CD8 T cells in ankylosing spondylitis. TCRdb ran MiXCR on the 5' RACE reads and lists one entry per CDR3 protein. The sample carries about 52,000 distinct CDR3 sequences, approximately 7% recorded once. The sample consisted of blood, either unsorted or a sorted T cell fraction (not recorded which). The receptor set was obtained from a female donor with ankylosing spondylitis or in good health (not recorded which).

V usage is TRBV12-5 and J usage is TRBJ2-3, with 10 nucleotides matching TRBD1. Per germline, CDR1 LGHNT and CDR2 FRNRAP. J was trimmed by 0 bases and V by 6 bases; bases with no gene match: 6. The CDR3 totals 16 residues. CDR3 residues: CASGRGTGASTDTQYF. As DNA, the CDR3 is TGTGCTAGTGGACGCGGGACAGGGGCTAGCACAGATACGCAGTATTTT.

This clonotype was picked up many times. The rearrangement uses TRBV12-3 or TRBV12-4 and TRBJ2-1; 9 bases are shared with TRBD2. V was pared by 3 bases and J by 10 bases, with 4 bases of the junction left unmatched. CDR3 size: 13 residues. The CDR3 nucleotides read TGTGCCAGCAGTTTCGTAGCGGGGGTAGAGCAGTTCTTC. It yields the protein CASSFVAGVEQFF.

This clonotype has more than one count but fewer than ten. The chain employs TRBV7-2 and TRBJ2-7; weak D call: TRBD1 (5 bases). There are 14 residues in the CDR3. CDR1 and CDR2 (germline): SGHTA, FQGNSA. Trimming shortened V by 3 bases and J by 2 bases, and 11 bases separated the two germline ends. This chain's CDR3 is CASSFQGGAYEQYF. The CDR3 nucleotides are TGTGCCAGCAGCTTTCAGGGTGGCGCCTACGAGCAGTACTTC.

This clonotype has only a few counts. V and J are TRBV12-3 or TRBV12-4 and TRBJ1-2; no reliable D call. The germline V and J ends were trimmed by 4 bases and 0 bases, with 9 bases remaining between them. The CDR3 loop spans 14 amino acids. DNA of the CDR3: TGTGCCAGCAGTTGGTCAGTCTCTAACTATGGCTACACCTTC. Encoded protein: CASSWSVSNYGYTF.

At least ten counts were recorded for this clonotype. This chain connects TRBV7-8 to TRBJ2-5, with 9 bases matching TRBD1. The V gene end was trimmed by 5 bases and the J gene end by 14 bases; junction bases not matched to a gene: 9. The CDR3 extends over 12 amino acids. Germline CDR1 reads SGHVS; CDR2 reads FQNEAQ. CDR3 nucleotide sequence: TGTGCCAGCAGCACTACGAGACAGGGGGATTACTTC. Its protein is CASSTTRQGDYF.

This clonotype was seen ten or more times. The chain has TRBV7-6 and TRBJ1-1; D unclear. Germline V lookup: CDR1 SGHVS, CDR2 FNYEAQ. Trimming stripped 0 bases from V and 6 bases from J, with 14 bases between. This CDR3 is built from 15 residues. This CDR3 reads CASSLAAGQRPEAFF. CDR3 bases: TGTGCCAGCAGCTTAGCAGCCGGTCAAAGGCCTGAAGCTTTCTTT. The variable domain in full, with the rest retrieved from reference TRBV7-6 and TRBJ1-1, is GAGVSQSPRYKVTKRGQDVALRCDPISGHVSLYWYRQALGQGPEFLTYFNYEAQQDKSGLPNDRFSAERPEGSISTLTIQRTEQRDSAMYRCASSLAAGQRPEAFFGQGTRLTVV.

This clonotype has ten or more counts. The CDR3 spells CASSLMPQETQYF. CDR3 nucleotide sequence: TGTGCCAGCAGCTTAATGCCCCAAGAGACCCAGTACTTC. This rearrangement joins TRBV7-3 to TRBJ2-5, with no clear D. The CDR3 has 13 amino acids. The germline CDR1 and CDR2 sequences are SGHTA and FQGTGA. V dropped 1 base and J dropped 1 base, with 4 bases sitting between them.

To note about this clonotype: Given a much more abundant clone one base away, this may be a read error. The chain has TRBV12-3 or TRBV12-4 and TRBJ2-3, with 11 bases fitting TRBD2. This CDR3 region has 19 residues. The CDR3 nucleotides read TGTACCAGCAGTTCCCTACTTCTAGCGGGGGGTCCTAGCACAGATACGCAGTATTTT. Residues: CTSSSLLLAGGPSTDTQYF.

This clonotype has at least ten counts. This chain connects TRBV20-1 to TRBJ2-2; D unclear. V gave up 6 bases and J gave up 3 bases, with 11 bases separating them. Germline V gene sequence: CDR1 DFQATT, CDR2 SNEGSKA (reference sequence). The CDR3 is made up of 13 amino acids. CDR3 coding DNA: TGCAGTGCACCCCTAGTCTACACCGGGGAGCTGTTTTTT. Encoded protein: CSAPLVYTGELFF.

The chain carries TRBV20-1 and TRBJ2-5, with D hard to call. CDR1 and CDR2 (germline): DFQATT, SNEGSKA (reference sequence). The CDR3 contains 13 residues. V was cut by 3 bases and J by 2 bases, with 10 bases left in between. As DNA, the CDR3 is TGCAGTGCTAGTCCCCGGCAGCAAGAGACCCAGTACTTC. The encoded protein is CSASPRQQETQYF.

At least ten counts were recorded for this clonotype. The chain carries TRBV11-2 and TRBJ2-3; 8 bases fit TRBD2. The CDR3 is 16 amino acids. Germline CDR1 SGHAT, CDR2 FQNNGV. Losses at the gene ends were 5 bases for V and 6 bases for J; bases not matched to a gene: 13. This CDR3 reads CASSLFPAGTRDTQYF. As DNA, the CDR3 is TGTGCCAGCAGCCTATTCCCCGCCGGGACTAGGGATACGCAGTATTTT.

This clonotype was seen ten or more times. The V call is TRBV4-3, the J call TRBJ2-1; tentative D call: TRBD2 (6 bases). Deletions cut 0 bases from V and 7 bases from J, with 13 bases between. The germline V gene encodes CDR1 LGHNA and CDR2 YSLEER. The CDR3 extends over 15 amino acids. The CDR3 region has the DNA TGCGCCAGCAGCCAAGAGGGGTACGCGGGGAATGAGCAGTTCTTC. Translation gives CASSQEGYAGNEQFF.

Ten or more counts support this clonotype. This rearrangement joins TRBV5-6 to TRBJ2-5; no reliable D call. Germline lookup yields CDR1 SGHDT and CDR2 YYEEEE. V was trimmed by 2 bases and J by 3 bases, leaving 20 bases between them. The CDR3 covers 17 residues. CDR3 in amino acids: CASSFDLGSYEKETQYF. The CDR3 DNA reads as TGTGCCAGCAGCTTCGATCTGGGTAGTTATGAAAAAGAGACCCAGTACTTC.

This clonotype was seen only a few times. The gene calls are TRBV7-3 and TRBJ2-2, with 11 bases fitting TRBD1. Trimming took 5 bases from V and 6 from J; bases not matched to a gene: 11. The CDR3 length is 17 residues. Germline CDR1 reads SGHTA; CDR2 reads FQGTGA. The CDR3 reads CASSLGQGAQFPGELFF. The CDR3 region has the DNA TGTGCCAGCAGCCTCGGACAGGGGGCGCAGTTTCCCGGGGAGCTGTTTTTT.

This clonotype was detected many times. This chain uses TRBV9 with TRBJ2-5; 7 bases are a match to TRBD1. The V and J ends lost 0 bases and 1 base, in that order; junction bases with no gene match: 6. Germline V gene data show CDR1 as SGDLS and CDR2 as YYNGEE. The CDR3 covers 16 residues. In DNA form, the CDR3 reads TGTGCCAGCAGCGTAGCTCTGACAGGGAGCCAAGAGACCCAGTACTTC. It translates to CASSVALTGSQETQYF.

This clonotype has a count of ten or more. The genes are TRBV5-1 and TRBJ2-3; D may be TRBD1 (6 bases). The CDR3 is made up of 14 amino acids. CDR1 is SGHRS, CDR2 YFSETQ, per germline. CDR3 loop: CGSSVGAGTDTQYF. In DNA form, the CDR3 reads TGCGGGTCCAGTGTGGGGGCCGGAACAGATACGCAGTATTTT.

This clonotype was counted many times. J is TRBJ2-7 and V is TRBV25-1; the D gene is possibly TRBD1 (5 bases). Between the trimmed V and J ends, which lost 8 bases and 9 bases, there was a span of 23 bases. The CDR3 has 14 amino acids. Germline V gives CDR1 MGHDK, CDR2 SYGVNS. In nucleotides, the CDR3 is TGTGCCAGCCTCCGCCAGGGCCGGTTCATGGGGCAGTACTTC. As protein: CASLRQGRFMGQYF.

This clonotype has at least ten counts. The V and J genes are TRBV27 and TRBJ2-5, with 8 bases matching TRBD1. The CDR3 spans 15 residues. V lost 3 bases and J lost 6; bases outside the gene matches: 9. Germline V lookup: CDR1 MNHEY, CDR2 SMNVEV (reference sequence). Written as DNA, the CDR3 is TGTGCCAGCAGTTTCGGCGGGACAGGAGTGCAGACCCAGTACTTC. It is translated as CASSFGGTGVQTQYF.

This clonotype was observed many times. The chain recombines TRBV6-1 with TRBJ1-1, with D unclear. From germline, CDR1 is MNHNS and CDR2 SASEGT. V was shortened by 4 bases and J by 1 base, with 10 bases between the two germline ends. The CDR3 spans 14 residues. CDR3 amino acids: CASSVNSANTEAFF. CDR3 DNA: TGTGCCAGCAGTGTCAACTCGGCGAACACTGAAGCTTTCTTT.

In this sample, this clonotype turned up a few times. The J gene is TRBJ1-2, the V gene TRBV7-9, with 9 bases aligning to TRBD1. CDR1 is SEHNR and CDR2 is FQNEAQ in the germline V gene (reference sequence). This CDR3 region has 16 residues. Trimming removed 5 bases from V and 0 bases from J; junction bases left unmatched: 7. The CDR3, as DNA: TGTGCCAGCAGCCCCGGGACAGGGTATCCTAACTATGGCTACACCTTC. Residues: CASSPGTGYPNYGYTF. Full variable domain (remainder filled in from reference TRBV7-9 and TRBJ1-2): DTGVSQNPRHKITKRGQNVTFRCDPISEHNRLYWYRQTLGQGPEFLTYFQNEAQLEKSRLLSDRFSAERPKGSFSTLEIQRTEQGDSAMYLCASSPGTGYPNYGYTFGSGTRLTVV.

In this sample, this clonotype turned up many times. This rearrangement joins TRBV5-1 to TRBJ2-1; perhaps TRBD2 as D (6 bases). The V gene's germline CDR1 is SGHRS and CDR2 YFSETQ. CDR3 length equals 14 residues. V was shortened by 4 bases and J by 9 bases, with 17 bases between the two germline ends. This chain's CDR3 is CASSVAQRAAEQFF. Here the CDR3 DNA reads TGCGCCAGCAGCGTCGCACAGCGGGCAGCTGAGCAGTTCTTC.